What follows describes a single TCR delta chain. Antigen specificity is unknown. This record comes from a study of Vδ1+ human thymocytes. Extracted RNA was reverse transcribed into cDNA. Multiplex PCR used pooled V-gene forward primers and a constant-region reverse primer to amplify CDR3s. TCRdb fed the multiplex PCR reads to CATT. Of 80,000 or so delta-chain clones listed, about 35% were seen once; the top ten hold around 0.3%. Overall study findings and caveats: Many TRG clonotypes were shared between donors; TRD repertoires were essentially private. About 20% of thymic delta-chain sequences were Vdelta2, with few Vdelta3, unlike blood Vdelta1+ controls. Unexpected Vdelta2 sequences could cause misinterpretation of bulk repertoire data. Highly polyclonal TRG and TRD repertoires with Gaussian CDR3 length distributions appeared in thymus.

Trimming took 1 base from V and 1 from J; bases not matched to a gene: 15. The CDR3 runs 21 residues. The germline V gene has CDR1 TSWWSYY and CDR2 QGS. Alphabeta T cells were depleted, then CD3+ Vdelta1+ Vdelta2- thymocytes were FACS-sorted. The V call is TRDV1, the J call TRDJ1, with 13 positions matching TRDD3. This receptor was obtained from a boy in the first two years of life who had congenital heart surgery. The sample consisted of Vdelta1+ gamma-delta thymocytes from the thymus. Indicated subset: FACS-sorted CD3+ TCRalphabeta- TCRVdelta1+ TCRVdelta2- thymocytes. CDR3 nucleotides: TGTGCTCTTGGGGAACCCGATGTGGAATACTGGGGGATACGAGCCACCGATAAACTCATCTTT. It specifies CALGEPDVEYWGIRATDKLIF.